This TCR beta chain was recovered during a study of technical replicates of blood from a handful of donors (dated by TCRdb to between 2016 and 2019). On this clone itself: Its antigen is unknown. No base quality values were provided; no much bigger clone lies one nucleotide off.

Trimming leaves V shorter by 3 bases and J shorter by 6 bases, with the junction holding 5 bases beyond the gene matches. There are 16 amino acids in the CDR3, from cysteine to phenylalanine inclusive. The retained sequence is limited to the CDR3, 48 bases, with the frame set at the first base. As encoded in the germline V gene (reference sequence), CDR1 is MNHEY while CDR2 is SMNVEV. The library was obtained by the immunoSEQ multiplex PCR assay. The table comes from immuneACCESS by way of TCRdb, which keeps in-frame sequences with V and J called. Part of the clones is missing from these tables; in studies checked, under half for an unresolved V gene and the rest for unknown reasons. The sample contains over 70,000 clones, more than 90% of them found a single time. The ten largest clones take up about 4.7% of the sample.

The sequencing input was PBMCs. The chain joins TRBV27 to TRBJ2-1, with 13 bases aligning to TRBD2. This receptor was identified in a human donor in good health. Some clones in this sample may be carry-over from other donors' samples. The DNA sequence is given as TGTGCCAGCAGTTTTTATAGGACTAGCGGGGGCAATGAGCAGTTCTTC. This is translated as CASSFYRTSGGNEQFF.